The rows below give T cell receptor beta chains drawn from one sample of a study of blood T cell repertoires in COVID-19. The table came from immunoSEQ multiplex PCR; TCRdb's copy has only in-frame clones and leaves some out. In the table there are about 71,000 clones, about nine tenths of which are singletons. Input material: peripheral blood. The receptors here all came from a man younger than 40 with acute or convalescent COVID-19. CDR3s include the opening cysteine and the closing phenylalanine or tryptophan. The order of the fields is D gene, V gene, J gene, clone size, CDR3 protein, CDR3 DNA. D genes are given only for firm matches. Size is omitted from some rows. Given values are once, few, many or a class for expanded clones.

>-|TRBV3-1/TRBV3-2|TRBJ1-2|-
CASSRGQIYGYTF
TGTGCCAGCAGCCGAGGACAGATCTATGGCTACACCTTC
>-|TRBV10-3|TRBJ2-1|-
CAISVGGGYNEQFF
TGTGCCATCAGTGTGGGAGGTGGCTACAATGAGCAGTTCTTC
>-|TRBV5-1|TRBJ1-5|-
CASSLDAGVDQPQHF
TGCGCCAGCAGCTTGGATGCGGGGGTGGATCAGCCCCAGCATTTT
>TRBD2|TRBV19|TRBJ2-4|-
CASSPPRGGAAKNIQYF
TGTGCCAGTAGTCCTCCTCGGGGGGGGGCGGCCAAAAACATTCAGTACTTC
>TRBD2|TRBV29-1|TRBJ2-5|-
CSVGEAGGPETQYF
TGCAGCGTTGGTGAAGCGGGAGGGCCGGAGACCCAGTACTTC
>TRBD2|TRBV13|TRBJ2-5|-
CASSGGEQETQYF
TGTGCCAGCAGCGGGGGGGAGCAAGAGACCCAGTACTTC
>-|TRBV7-2|TRBJ1-3|-
CASSLYGASTIYF
TGTGCCAGCAGCTTATACGGAGCAAGCACCATATATTTT
>-|TRBV4-2|TRBJ1-5|-
CASSQVLENQPQHF
TGTGCCAGCAGCCAAGTGCTGGAGAATCAGCCCCAGCATTTT
>-|TRBV6-2/TRBV6-3|TRBJ1-4|-
CASSYSRYPGEKLFF
TGTGCCAGCAGTTACTCGAGGTATCCGGGTGAAAAACTGTTTTTT
>-|TRBV10-3|TRBJ1-2|-
CAISSGLIYGYTF
TGTGCCATCAGTAGCGGATTAATCTATGGCTACACCTTC
>-|TRBV18|TRBJ1-3|once
CASSPEAGNGNTIYF
TGTGCCAGCTCACCCGAAGCCGGGAACGGAAACACCATATATTTT
>-|TRBV12-3/TRBV12-4|TRBJ1-5|-
CVGRGNQPQHF
TGTGTGGGCAGGGGCAATCAGCCCCAGCATTTT
>-|TRBV6-5|TRBJ1-6|-
CASAGWLSSNSPLHF
TGTGCCAGCGCTGGTTGGCTTTCCTCAAATTCACCCCTCCACTTT
>-|TRBV5-1|TRBJ1-1|-
CASSFGMNTEAFF
TGCGCCAGCAGCTTTGGCATGAACACTGAAGCTTTCTTT
>-|TRBV2|TRBJ2-7|few
CASKVGTTTSYEQYF
TGTGCCAGCAAGGTAGGAACTACCACCTCCTACGAGCAGTACTTC
>TRBD1|TRBV4-3|TRBJ1-6|-
CASSQDAGGDSPLHF
TGCGCCAGCAGCCAAGATGCAGGGGGCGATTCACCCCTCCACTTT
>TRBD1|TRBV24-1|TRBJ2-1|-
CATSDSTGQGQHEQFF
TGTGCCACCAGTGATTCTACGGGACAGGGGCAGCATGAGCAGTTCTTC
>-|TRBV6-5|TRBJ2-5|-
CASSYLGYRKTQYF
TGTGCCAGCAGTTACTTGGGTTACAGGAAGACCCAGTACTTC
>TRBD1|TRBV29-1|TRBJ1-5|few
CSVGQELYQPQHF
TGCAGCGTGGGACAGGAGTTATATCAGCCCCAGCATTTT
>-|TRBV5-1|TRBJ1-1|-
CASSGGDGTEAFF
TGCGCCAGCAGCGGGGGGGACGGCACTGAAGCTTTCTTT
>-|TRBV6-5|TRBJ1-2|-
CASSYPRGQSYGYTF
TGTGCCAGCAGTTACCCCAGAGGACAGTCTTATGGCTACACCTTC
>-|TRBV6-5|TRBJ1-6|-
CASSRQTGYNSPLHF
TGTGCCAGCAGCCGTCAGACAGGCTATAATTCACCCCTCCACTTT
>-|TRBV20-1|TRBJ1-4|-
CSASTGGRLFF
TGCAGTGCTAGTACGGGGGGGAGGCTGTTTTTT
>-|TRBV3-1/TRBV3-2|TRBJ1-6|once
CASSPTAGTIPLHF
TGTGCCAGCAGCCCGACGGCGGGGACTATACCCCTCCACTTT
>-|TRBV5-4|TRBJ1-1|-
CASSPAQVNTEAFF
TGTGCCAGCAGCCCCGCTCAGGTGAACACTGAAGCTTTCTTT
>-|TRBV9|TRBJ1-1|-
CASSVGAGNTEAFF
TGTGCCAGCAGCGTAGGAGCGGGAAACACTGAAGCTTTCTTT
>-|TRBV5-1|TRBJ1-1|-
CASSLDSYSTEAFF
TGCGCCAGCAGCTTGGACAGTTACTCCACTGAAGCTTTCTTT
>-|TRBV4-2|TRBJ2-1|-
CASSQDLAERYNEQFF
TGTGCCAGCAGCCAAGATTTAGCGGAGAGGTACAATGAGCAGTTCTTC
>TRBD1|TRBV7-2|TRBJ1-1|-
CASSFPGQGFGAFF
TGTGCCAGCAGCTTCCCGGGACAGGGCTTTGGGGCTTTCTTT